These 5 T cell receptor beta chains originate from one sample sequenced in a study of blood T cell repertoires in COVID-19. Method: immunoSEQ multiplex PCR; TCRdb's copy keeps in-frame clones and lacks some. Here the sample spans just under 85,000 clones, about 83% being singletons. Sequenced: peripheral blood. The receptors originated from a woman aged 60-75 years with acute or convalescent COVID-19.

The genes are TRBV12-3 or TRBV12-4 and TRBJ2-7; no definite D call. The length of the CDR3 is 12 residues. The V gene lost 0 bases and the J gene lost 3 bases, with 3 bases spanning the gap. The CDR3 DNA reads TGTGCCAGCAGTTTAGCCTTCTACGAGCAGTACTTC. The encoded protein is CASSLAFYEQYF.

J is TRBJ2-7 and V is TRBV3-1 (or the pseudogene TRBV3-2); D unclear. CDR3 length: 13 amino acids. The V end lost 4 bases, the J end lost 2 bases, and 9 bases lay between the germline ends. CDR1 and CDR2 from the germline V gene are LGHDT and YNNKEL (reference sequence). The DNA of the CDR3 is TGTGCCAGCAGCCGCACTACGACCTACGAGCAGTACTTC. It encodes CASSRTTTYEQYF.

The chain couples TRBV27 to TRBJ2-7, with 8 bases that match TRBD1. Germline V gene sequence: CDR1 MNHEY, CDR2 SMNVEV (reference sequence). The CDR3 loop spans 15 amino acids. Germline trimming cut 3 bases from V and 4 bases from J; bases unmatched to any gene: 8. The CDR3: CASSFKTRGRYEQYF. CDR3 bases: TGTGCCAGCAGTTTCAAAACCAGGGGGCGATACGAGCAGTACTTC.

This chain connects TRBV19 to TRBJ1-2; D ambiguous. The length of the CDR3 is 17 residues. Trimming left V 2 bases short and J 0 bases short, with 16 bases between. CDR1 is LNHDA, CDR2 SQIVND, per germline (reference sequence). The CDR3 loop is CASSILGGHLANYGYTF. As DNA, the CDR3 is TGTGCCAGTAGTATATTGGGAGGGCATCTAGCTAACTATGGCTACACCTTC.

This clone turned up a few times. The CDR3 nucleotides are TGTGCCAGCGTCCGACCGGGACACTCCAACCAAGGCGGAAACACCATATATTTT. Translated, it gives CASVRPGHSNQGGNTIYF. This chain uses TRBV11-3 with TRBJ1-3; D possibly corresponds to TRBD1 (6 bases). The V end lost 8 bases, the J end lost 4 bases, and 27 bases lay between the germline ends. The CDR3 loop spans 18 amino acids. Looked up from germline, CDR1 is SGHNT and CDR2 is YENEEA.